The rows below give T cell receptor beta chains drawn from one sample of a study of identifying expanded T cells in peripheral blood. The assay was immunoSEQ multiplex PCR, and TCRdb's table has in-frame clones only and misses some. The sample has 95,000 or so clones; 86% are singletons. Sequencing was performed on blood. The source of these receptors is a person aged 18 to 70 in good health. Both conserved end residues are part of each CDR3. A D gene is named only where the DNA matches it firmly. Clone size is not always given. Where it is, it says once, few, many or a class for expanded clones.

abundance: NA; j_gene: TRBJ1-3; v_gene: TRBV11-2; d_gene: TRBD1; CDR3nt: TGTGCCAGCAGAAGACGACAGGGCGGTGTGGGAAGAGGTAACACCATATATTTT; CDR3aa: CASRRRQGGVGRGNTIYF
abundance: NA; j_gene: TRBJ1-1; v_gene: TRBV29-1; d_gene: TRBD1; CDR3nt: TGCAGCGGTCAGGGGGCGGTAGGCACTGAAGCTTTCTTT; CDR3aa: CSGQGAVGTEAFF
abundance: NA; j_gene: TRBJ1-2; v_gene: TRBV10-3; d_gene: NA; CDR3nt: TGTGCCATCAGTGAGTGGGAGCGCGATGGCTACACCTTC; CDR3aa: CAISEWERDGYTF
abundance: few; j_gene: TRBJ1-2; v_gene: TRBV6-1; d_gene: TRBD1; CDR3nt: TGTGCCAGCAGTGAGAGACAGGGAGTAAACTATGGCTACACCTTC; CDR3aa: CASSERQGVNYGYTF
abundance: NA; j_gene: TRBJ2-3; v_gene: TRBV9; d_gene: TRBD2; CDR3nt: TGTGCCAGCAGCGTAGCCAAAGAGACTAGCGGGGGACAGGTTACAGATACGCAGTATTTT; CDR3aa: CASSVAKETSGGQVTDTQYF
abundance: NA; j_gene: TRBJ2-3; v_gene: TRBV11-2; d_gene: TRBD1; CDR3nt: TGTGCCAGCAGCGCTACCGGGACAGGGCCAGATACGCAGTATTTT; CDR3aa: CASSATGTGPDTQYF
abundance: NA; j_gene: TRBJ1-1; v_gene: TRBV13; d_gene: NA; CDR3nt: TGTGCCAGCAGCGTCGCCCGGTCCCTCCGGGCCCTAAACACTGAAGCTTTCTTT; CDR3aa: CASSVARSLRALNTEAFF
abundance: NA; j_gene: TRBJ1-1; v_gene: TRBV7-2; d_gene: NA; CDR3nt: TGTGCCAGCAGCTTAGGAGGGGGATACACTGAAGCTTTCTTT; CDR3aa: CASSLGGGYTEAFF
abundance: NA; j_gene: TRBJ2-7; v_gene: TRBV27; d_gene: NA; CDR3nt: TGTGCCAGCAGTTTATCGAGCCGTTACGAGCAGTACTTC; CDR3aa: CASSLSSRYEQYF
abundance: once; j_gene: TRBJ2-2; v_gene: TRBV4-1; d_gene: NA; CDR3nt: TGCGCCAGCAGCCCCAAGGGGGGACGGACGAACACCGGGGAGCTGTTTTTT; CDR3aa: CASSPKGGRTNTGELFF
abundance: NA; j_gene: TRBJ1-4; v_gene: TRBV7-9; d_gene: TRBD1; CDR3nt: TGTGCCAGCAGCACCGGACAGGGCTATGAAAAACTGTTTTTT; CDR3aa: CASSTGQGYEKLFF
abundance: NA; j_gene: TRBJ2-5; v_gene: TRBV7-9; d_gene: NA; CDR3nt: TGTGCCAGCAGCCCCAAAGGAGGGGAGACCCAGTACTTC; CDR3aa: CASSPKGGETQYF
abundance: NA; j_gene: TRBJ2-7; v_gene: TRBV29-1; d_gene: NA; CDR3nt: TGCAGCGTCTCGACAGGCTCCTACGAGCAGTACTTC; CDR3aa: CSVSTGSYEQYF
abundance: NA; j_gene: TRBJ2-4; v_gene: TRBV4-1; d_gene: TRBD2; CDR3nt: TGCGCCAGCAGCCAAGAAAGGGCTAGCGGGAGGCCTCACTTC; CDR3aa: CASSQERASGRPHF
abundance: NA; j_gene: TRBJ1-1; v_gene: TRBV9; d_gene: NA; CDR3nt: TGTGCCAGCAGCGTAGTGTTGGGAAACACTGAAGCTTTCTTT; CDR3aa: CASSVVLGNTEAFF
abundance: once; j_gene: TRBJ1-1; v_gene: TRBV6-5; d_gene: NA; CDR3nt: TGTGCCAGCAGTTACTCGAGCCAGAACACTGAAGCTTTCTTT; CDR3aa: CASSYSSQNTEAFF
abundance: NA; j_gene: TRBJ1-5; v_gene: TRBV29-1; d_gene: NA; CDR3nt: TGCAGCCCACGAGGGGTTATTAGCAATCAGCCCCAGCATTTT; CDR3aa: CSPRGVISNQPQHF
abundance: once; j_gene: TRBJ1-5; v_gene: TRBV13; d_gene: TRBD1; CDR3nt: TGTGCCAGCAGCTTAGGAGACAGGGATCTAAATCAGCCCCAGCATTTT; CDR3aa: CASSLGDRDLNQPQHF
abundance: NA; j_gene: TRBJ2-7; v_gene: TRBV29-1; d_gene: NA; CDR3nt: TGCAGCGCTTTATCCCAGGAAGGGCAGTACTTC; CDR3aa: CSALSQEGQYF
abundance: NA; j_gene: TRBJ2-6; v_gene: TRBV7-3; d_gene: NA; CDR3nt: TGTGCCAGCAGCTTACATTGGGGTTCTGGGGCCAACGTCCTGACTTTC; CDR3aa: CASSLHWGSGANVLTF
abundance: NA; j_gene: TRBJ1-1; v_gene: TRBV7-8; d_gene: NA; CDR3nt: TGTGCCAGCAGCCCCCCCTCGGGACTGATGAACACTGAAGCTTTCTTT; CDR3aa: CASSPPSGLMNTEAFF
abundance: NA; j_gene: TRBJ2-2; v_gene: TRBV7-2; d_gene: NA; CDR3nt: TGTGCCAGCAGCTTCCGGCACCCACGAAGCGCCGGGGAGCTGTTTTTT; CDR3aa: CASSFRHPRSAGELFF
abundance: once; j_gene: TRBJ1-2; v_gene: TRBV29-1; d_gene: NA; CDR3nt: TGCAGCGTTGCCAACATCTATGGCTACACCTTC; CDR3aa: CSVANIYGYTF
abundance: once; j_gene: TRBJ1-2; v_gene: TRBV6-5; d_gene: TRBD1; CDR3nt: TGTGCCAGCAGTTATAGGGACAGGCACTATGGCTACACCTTC; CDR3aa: CASSYRDRHYGYTF
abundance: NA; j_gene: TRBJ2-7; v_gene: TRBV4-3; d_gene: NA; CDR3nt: TGCGCCAGCAGCCAAGATCTGGGGACGATGGACTACGAGCAGTACTTC; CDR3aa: CASSQDLGTMDYEQYF
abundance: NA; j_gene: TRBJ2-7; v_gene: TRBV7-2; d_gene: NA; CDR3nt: TGTGCCAGCAGCTACAACACCGGGGGCTACGAGCAGTACTTC; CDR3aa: CASSYNTGGYEQYF
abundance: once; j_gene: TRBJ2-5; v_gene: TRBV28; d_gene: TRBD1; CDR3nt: TGTGCCAGCAGTCCGACACCCTACAGGGGGCCACGGGAGACCCAGTACTTC; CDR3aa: CASSPTPYRGPRETQYF
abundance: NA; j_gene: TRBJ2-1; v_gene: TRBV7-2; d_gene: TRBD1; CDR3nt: TGTGCCAGCAGCCTTGGGACAGGGGGCCGGGATGAGCAGTTCTTC; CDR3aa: CASSLGTGGRDEQFF
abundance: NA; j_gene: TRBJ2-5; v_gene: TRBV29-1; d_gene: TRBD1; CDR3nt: TGCAGCGGAAGACAGGGTCCAGAGACCCAGTACTTC; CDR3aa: CSGRQGPETQYF
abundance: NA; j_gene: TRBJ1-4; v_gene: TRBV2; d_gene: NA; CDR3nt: TGTGCCAGCAACCCACGGCGAGGGAATGGTGAAAAACTGTTTTTT; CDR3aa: CASNPRRGNGEKLFF
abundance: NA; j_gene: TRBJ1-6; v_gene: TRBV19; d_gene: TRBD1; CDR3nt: TGTGCCAGTAGTACCTGGGACAGGGAAGATTCACCCCTCCACTTT; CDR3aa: CASSTWDREDSPLHF
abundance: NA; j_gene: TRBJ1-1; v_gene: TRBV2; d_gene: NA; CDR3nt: TGTGCCATCGCCGGGACGGGTGTTAAAGCTTTCTTT; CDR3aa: CAIAGTGVKAFF
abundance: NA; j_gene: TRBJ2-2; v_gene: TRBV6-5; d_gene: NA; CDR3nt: TGTGCCAGCAGAAGACAGGAGAACACCGGGGAGCTGTTTTTT; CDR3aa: CASRRQENTGELFF
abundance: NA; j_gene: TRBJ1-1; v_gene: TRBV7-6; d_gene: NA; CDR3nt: TGTGCCAGCAGCACCCTACCAGGGCAGGGCGACACTGAAGCTTTCTTT; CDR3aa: CASSTLPGQGDTEAFF
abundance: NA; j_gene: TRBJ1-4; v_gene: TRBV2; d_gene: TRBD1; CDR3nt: TGTGCCAGCAGCCCGGACAGGGGTAATGAAAAACTGTTTTTT; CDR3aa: CASSPDRGNEKLFF
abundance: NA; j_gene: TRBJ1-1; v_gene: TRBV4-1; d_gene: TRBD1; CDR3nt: TGCGCCAGCAGCCGCGGGACAGGGGGCAACACTGAAGCTTTCTTT; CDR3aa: CASSRGTGGNTEAFF
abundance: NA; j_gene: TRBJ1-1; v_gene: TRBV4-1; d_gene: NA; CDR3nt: TGCGCCAGCAGCCAAGAAGGGACCACATTCCGCACTGAAGCTTTCTTT; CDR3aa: CASSQEGTTFRTEAFF
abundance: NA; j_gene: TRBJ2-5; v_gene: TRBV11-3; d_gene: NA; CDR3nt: TGTGCCAGCAGCTTAGGGGTCGGTCGCCAAGAGACCCAGTACTTC; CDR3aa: CASSLGVGRQETQYF
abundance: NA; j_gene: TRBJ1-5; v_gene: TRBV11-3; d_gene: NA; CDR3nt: TGTGCCAGCAGCTTAGATTCGGGGTCCAATCAGCCCCAGCATTTT; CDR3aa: CASSLDSGSNQPQHF
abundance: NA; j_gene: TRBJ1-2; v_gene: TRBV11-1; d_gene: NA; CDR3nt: TGTGCCAGCAGCTCCGCCATGCACCACCAGGAGGGCTACACCTTC; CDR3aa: CASSSAMHHQEGYTF
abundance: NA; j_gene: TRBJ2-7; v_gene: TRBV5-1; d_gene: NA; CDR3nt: TGCGCCAGCAGCTTGGACGGCAGCTCCTACGAGCAGTACTTC; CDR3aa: CASSLDGSSYEQYF
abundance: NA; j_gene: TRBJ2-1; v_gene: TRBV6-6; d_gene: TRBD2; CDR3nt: TGTGCCAGCAGTCCGAAGCGGGGAGGAAGGAATGAGCAGTTCTTC; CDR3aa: CASSPKRGGRNEQFF
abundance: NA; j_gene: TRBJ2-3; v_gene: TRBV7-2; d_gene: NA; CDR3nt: TGTGCCAGCAGCTTAACGAGGGGGGGCCGTTATAGAGATACGCAGTATTTT; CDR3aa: CASSLTRGGRYRDTQYF
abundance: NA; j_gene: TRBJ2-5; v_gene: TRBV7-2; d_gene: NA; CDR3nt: TGTGCCAGCAGCTTAGCTGTGTTAGATGGTTCGGAGACCCAGTACTTC; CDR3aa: CASSLAVLDGSETQYF
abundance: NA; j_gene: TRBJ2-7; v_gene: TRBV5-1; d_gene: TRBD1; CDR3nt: TGCGCCAGCAGCCTAACAGGGGGCTACGAGCAGTACTTC; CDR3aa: CASSLTGGYEQYF
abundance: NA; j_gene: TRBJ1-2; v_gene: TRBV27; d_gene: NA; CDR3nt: TGTGCCAGCAGCCCGACGAGTAGATATGGCTACACCTTC; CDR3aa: CASSPTSRYGYTF
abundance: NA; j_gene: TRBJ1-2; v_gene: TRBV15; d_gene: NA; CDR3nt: TGTGCCACCAGCAGAGGACAGCCAGATGGCTACACCTTC; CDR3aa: CATSRGQPDGYTF
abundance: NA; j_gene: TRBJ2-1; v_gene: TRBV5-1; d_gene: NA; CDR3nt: TGCGCCAGCAGCTTGGACTCAGGGGTTTACAATGAGCAGTTCTTC; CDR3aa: CASSLDSGVYNEQFF
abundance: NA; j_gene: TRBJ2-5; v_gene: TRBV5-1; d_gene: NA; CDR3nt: TGCGCCAGCAGTACGGACAGCCCTATCCCGGCCCAAGAGACCCAGTACTTC; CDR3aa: CASSTDSPIPAQETQYF
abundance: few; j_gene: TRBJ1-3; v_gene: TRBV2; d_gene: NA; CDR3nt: TGTGCCAGCAGCATCACAGGGTCTGGAAACACCATATATTTT; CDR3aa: CASSITGSGNTIYF